A single sample gave rise to the 6 T cell receptor beta chains below, sequenced in a study of OX40 agonist ivuxolimab in advanced cancers. Assay used: immunoSEQ multiplex PCR; TCRdb lists only in-frame clones, some missing. In the table there are more than 70,000 clones, roughly 90% of which are singletons. The sample in question was CD4+ or CD8+ T cells sorted from blood, obtained in a trial of the OX40 agonist ivuxolimab. These receptor sequences come from an adult with an advanced solid tumor such as melanoma, head and neck, liver or kidney cancer.

The chain couples TRBV29-1 to TRBJ2-7; D might be TRBD2 (5 bases). Trimming took 3 bases from V and 1 from J, leaving 7 bases between them. Germline V CDR1 and CDR2: SQVTM, ANQGSEA. The CDR3 is 12 residues long. CDR3 sequence (DNA): TGCAGCGTTGACGGAGGTTCCTACGAGCAGTACTTC. Protein: CSVDGGSYEQYF.

V and J are TRBV5-1 and TRBJ1-2; 9 nucleotides line up with TRBD1. J lost 12 bases, V lost 3 bases, and 12 bases had no gene match. This CDR3 comprises 14 residues. Germline CDR1 is SGHRS and CDR2 is YFSETQ. In DNA form, the CDR3 reads TGCGCCAGCAGCTCCCGCCCGGGGACAGGGTATAACACCTTC. This translates into CASSSRPGTGYNTF.

This chain joins TRBV25-1 and TRBJ1-6; D is possibly TRBD1 (6 bases). The germline V and J ends were trimmed by 6 bases and 3 bases, with 12 bases remaining between them. Germline V CDR1 and CDR2: MGHDK, SYGVNS. The CDR3 spans 15 residues. The CDR3 is CASSNREIYNSPLHF. CDR3 coding DNA: TGTGCCAGCAGCAACAGGGAGATCTATAATTCACCCCTCCACTTT.

The chain is built from TRBV7-6 and TRBJ1-1; D gene ambiguous. In germline, CDR1 is SGHVS, CDR2 FNYEAQ. This CDR3 has 15 residues. The V and J ends lost 4 bases and 6 bases respectively, with 18 bases between them. The CDR3: CASSYPDRDIAEAFF. CDR3 DNA: TGTGCCAGCAGCTACCCGGACCGTGACATTGCTGAAGCTTTCTTT.

This clone has a single count. The chain has TRBV7-8 and TRBJ2-7, with D perhaps TRBD1 (5 bases). The V gene's germline CDR1 is SGHVS and CDR2 FQNEAQ. CDR3 length: 14 amino acids. V was cut by 3 bases and J by 3 bases, with 12 bases left in between. As DNA, the CDR3 is TGTGCCAGCAGCTTTACAGGAGACAGCTACGAGCAGTACTTC. Amino acids: CASSFTGDSYEQYF.

V is TRBV5-1 and J is TRBJ1-1; possible D gene TRBD1, 5 bases. CDR3 length: 15 amino acids. V gave up 3 bases and J gave up 1 base, with 13 bases separating them. CDR1 is SGHRS, CDR2 YFSETQ, per germline. The CDR3 DNA is TGCGCCAGCAGCTCCCAGGGATGGGAGAACACTGAAGCTTTCTTT. This gives the protein CASSSQGWENTEAFF. The entire variable domain, with the rest obtained from reference TRBV5-1 and TRBJ1-1, is as follows: KAGVTQTPRYLIKTRGQQVTLSCSPISGHRSVSWYQQTPGQGLQFLFEYFSETQRNKGNFPGRFSGRQFSNSRSEMNVSTLELGDSALYLCASSSQGWENTEAFFGQGTRLTVV.